The clone carrying this T cell receptor (beta chain) was seen more than once but under ten times. Template material for amplifying TCR beta CDR3 regions consisted of RNA transcripts. TCR CDR3 underwent first-round RT-PCR with the HTBI primer set. TCRdb re-called the multiplex PCR reads with MiXCR, one entry per CDR3 protein. The sample includes under 250,000 distinct CDR3 sequences, roughly a sixth of them seen just once. This sample was included in a study of T cells in Graves' hyperthyroidism and ophthalmopathy. The ends were cut back, 5 bases at V and 5 bases at J, with 19 bases in the middle. Germline CDR1 and CDR2: SGHRS and YFSETQ. CDR3 size: 16 residues.

The chain recombines TRBV5-1 with TRBJ2-2; TRBD1 is a possible D gene (6 bases). Source material: blood. This clonotype was obtained from a woman between 50 and 59 years old with Graves' hyperthyroidism. CDR3 region: CASRHGPGVRTGELFF. CDR3 nucleotides: TGCGCCAGCAGACACGGTCCAGGGGTTCGGACCGGGGAGCTGTTTTTT.